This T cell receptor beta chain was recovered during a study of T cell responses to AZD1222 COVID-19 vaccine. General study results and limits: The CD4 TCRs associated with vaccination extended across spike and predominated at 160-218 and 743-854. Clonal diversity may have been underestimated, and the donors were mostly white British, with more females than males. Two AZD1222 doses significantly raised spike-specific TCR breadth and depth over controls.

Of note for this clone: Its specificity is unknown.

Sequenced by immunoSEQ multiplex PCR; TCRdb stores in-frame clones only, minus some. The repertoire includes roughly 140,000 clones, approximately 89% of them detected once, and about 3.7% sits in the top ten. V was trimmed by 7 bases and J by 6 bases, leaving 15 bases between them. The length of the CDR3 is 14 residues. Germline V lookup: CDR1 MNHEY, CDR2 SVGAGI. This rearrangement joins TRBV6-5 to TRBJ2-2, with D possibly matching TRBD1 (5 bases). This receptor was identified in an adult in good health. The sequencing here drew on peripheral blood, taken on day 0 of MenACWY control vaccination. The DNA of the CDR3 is TGTGCCAGCAACCCTCTGGGGCCGGCCGGGGAGCTGTTTTTT. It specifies CASNPLGPAGELFF.